Each of the 14 T cell receptor beta chains below was sequenced from the same sample in a study of T cell repertoires in cytomegalovirus infection. MiXCR was run by TCRdb on the reads, yielding one entry per CDR3 protein. The table records about 100,000 distinct CDR3 sequences, 15% to 20% of them present only once. Sequencing was carried out using PBMCs. The receptors here all came from a human donor in good health (CMV status not recorded). Some clones in this sample may be carry-over from other donors' samples.

The chain recombines TRBV19 with TRBJ1-2; D remains ambiguous. Germline CDR1 reads LNHDA; CDR2 reads SQIVND (reference sequence). The CDR3 is 13 residues long. V was shortened by 6 bases and J by 4 bases, with 12 bases between the two germline ends. The chain's CDR3 is CASSPRTRYGYTF. CDR3 bases: TGTGCCAGTAGCCCCCGTACCCGCTATGGCTACACCTTC. Full variable domain (outside the CDR3, taken from reference TRBV19 and TRBJ1-2): DGGITQSPKYLFRKEGQNVTLSCEQNLNHDAMYWYRQDPGQGLRLIYYSQIVNDFQKGDIAEGYSVSREKKESFPLTVTSAQKNPTAFYLCASSPRTRYGYTFGSGTRLTVV.

This clonotype was recorded at least ten times. The J gene is TRBJ1-2, the V gene TRBV7-2; 7 bases align to TRBD1. This CDR3 region has 15 residues. The V segment lost 3 bases and the J segment 4 bases; nucleotides outside the gene matches: 8. Germline V lookup: CDR1 SGHTA, CDR2 FQGNSA. The CDR3 protein is CASSFLGGTAYGYTF. In DNA form, the CDR3 reads TGTGCCAGCAGCTTCCTAGGCGGGACAGCCTATGGCTACACCTTC.

This clonotype was observed a handful of times. The chain recombines TRBV15 with TRBJ1-3, with D unclear. CDR1 and CDR2 (germline): LNHNV, YYDKDF (reference sequence). The CDR3 consists of 17 residues. V dropped 3 bases and J dropped 0 bases, with 15 bases sitting between them. The CDR3 region has the DNA TGTGCCACCAGCAGGGGAACCGGTTCCGCCTCTGGAAACACCATATATTTT. Translated, it gives CATSRGTGSASGNTIYF.

This chain joins TRBV2 and TRBJ1-4; possible D gene TRBD1, 5 bases. The V and J ends lost 8 bases and 3 bases respectively, with 13 bases between them. Germline assignment: CDR1 SNHLY and CDR2 FYNNEI. The CDR3 spans 14 residues. The CDR3 spells CASLTQGPNEKLFF. CDR3 in DNA: TGTGCCAGCCTTACCCAGGGCCCTAATGAAAAACTGTTTTTT.

This clonotype was recorded a few times. The chain employs TRBV29-1 and TRBJ2-3, with unresolved D. Per germline, CDR1 SQVTM and CDR2 ANQGSEA. V was clipped by 1 base and J by 3 bases, with 17 bases between them. This CDR3 region has 16 residues. The CDR3, as DNA: TGCAGCGTTGAAGTTAGGCGGTCTTCCAGTACAGATACGCAGTATTTT. Its translation is CSVEVRRSSSTDTQYF.

This clonotype was detected ten times or more. This rearrangement joins TRBV7-2 to TRBJ1-5, with TRBD1 as a possible D gene (5 bases). The V and J ends lost 1 base and 2 bases respectively, with 12 bases between them. Germline values: CDR1 SGHTA, CDR2 FQGNSA. The CDR3 spans 16 residues. The CDR3 DNA sequence: TGTGCCAGCAGCTTAGTAGGCCCCAGGGGCAATCAGCCCCAGCATTTT. This gives the protein CASSLVGPRGNQPQHF.

The table lists this clonotype with a few counts. The rearrangement links TRBV6-2 or TRBV6-3 to TRBJ1-1, with 7 bases identical to TRBD1. Per germline, CDR1 MNHEY and CDR2 SVGEGT. V shed 5 bases, J shed 0 bases, and the junction held 3 bases outside the gene matches. The CDR3 is made up of 14 amino acids. This CDR3 is CASSVTGVNTEAFF. In DNA, the CDR3 is TGTGCCAGCAGTGTTACAGGGGTGAACACTGAAGCTTTCTTT.

There are a few counts of this clonotype. The CDR3 is CASSLEGDEQYF. CDR3 coding DNA: TGTGCCAGCAGCTTAGAGGGTGACGAGCAGTACTTC. The chain has TRBV7-9 and TRBJ2-7; D gene uncertain. Trimming stripped 1 base from V and 5 bases from J, with 6 bases between. The CDR3 has 12 amino acids. CDR1 and CDR2 (germline): SEHNR, FQNEAQ (reference sequence).

This clonotype has just a few counts. This chain connects TRBV12-3 or TRBV12-4 to TRBJ2-7; 12 bases align to TRBD1. The CDR3 has 15 amino acids. The V gene end was trimmed by 3 bases and the J gene end by 7 bases; junction bases not matched to a gene: 7. For the CDR3, the DNA is TGTGCCAGCAGTTTGTTCGGGACAGGGGGCGAAGAGCAGTACTTC. It encodes CASSLFGTGGEEQYF.

CDR3: CASSITGGRTEAFF. Here the CDR3 DNA reads TGTGCCAGCAGTATTACAGGGGGTAGAACTGAAGCTTTCTTT. The gene calls are TRBV28 and TRBJ1-1; TRBD1 agrees at 8 bases. This CDR3 is built from 14 residues. The V segment lost 5 bases and the J segment 5 bases; nucleotides outside the gene matches: 7. CDR1 and CDR2 (germline): MDHEN, SYDVKM.

A few counts support this clonotype. V usage is TRBV7-6 and J usage is TRBJ1-1, with D unresolved. CDR1 and CDR2 from the germline V gene are SGHVS and FNYEAQ. The CDR3 extends over 13 amino acids. Trimming removed 0 bases at V and 1 base at J, with 3 bases between. The CDR3 is CASSLAKNTEAFF. In DNA, the CDR3 is TGTGCCAGCAGCTTAGCGAAGAACACTGAAGCTTTCTTT. Looking up the rest from reference TRBV7-6 and TRBJ1-1 gives the full variable domain: GAGVSQSPRYKVTKRGQDVALRCDPISGHVSLYWYRQALGQGPEFLTYFNYEAQQDKSGLPNDRFSAERPEGSISTLTIQRTEQRDSAMYRCASSLAKNTEAFFGQGTRLTVV.

This clonotype was observed at least ten times. CDR3 in amino acids: CASRQSPGNTEAFF. CDR3 DNA: TGTGCCAGCAGACAATCGCCGGGGAACACTGAAGCTTTCTTT. The rearrangement joins TRBV2 to TRBJ1-1; D is undetermined. CDR1 is SNHLY, CDR2 FYNNEI, per germline. The V end lost 6 bases, the J end lost 1 base, and 12 bases lay between the germline ends. This CDR3 is built from 14 residues.

The chain uses TRBV27 and TRBJ2-5; TRBD2 matches 8 bases. V was clipped by 2 bases and J by 5 bases; unmatched bases: 4. CDR3 length: 14 amino acids. Germline V lookup: CDR1 MNHEY, CDR2 SMNVEV (reference sequence). The CDR3 here is CASSLGLAAETQYF. The DNA for the CDR3 is TGTGCCAGCAGTTTAGGACTAGCAGCGGAGACCCAGTACTTC.

The V and J genes are TRBV5-4 and TRBJ1-1; D is undetermined. The CDR3 length is 17 residues. CDR1 is SGHNT, CDR2 YYREEE, per germline (reference sequence). The V gene lost 4 bases and the J gene lost 4 bases, with 23 bases spanning the gap. Here the CDR3 reads CASSDRVPTIRSTEAFF. As DNA, the CDR3 is TGTGCCAGCAGCGACCGAGTCCCAACAATACGCAGCACTGAAGCTTTCTTT.